The clone carrying this T cell receptor beta chain was counted once. V was shortened by 5 bases and J by 3 bases, with 14 bases between the two germline ends. Germline V CDR1 and CDR2: SGHRS, YFSETQ. The CDR3 length is 14 residues. The data were obtained in a study of blood T cell repertoires in COVID-19. Whole-study context: Sites in the United States, Italy and Spain provided acute and convalescent COVID-19 samples. Sample material is recorded as cDNA or gDNA derived from T cells, B-cell-depleted T cells, or PBMCs.

Original processing methods: For nucleated cells, counts were estimated from reference gene primer amplification. Sequencing was performed with immunoSEQ multiplex PCR; in TCRdb, only in-frame clones are kept and a portion is missing. The DNA gave D and trimming, while V, J and clone size come from that table. Here the sample spans over 45,000 clones, approximately 81% being singletons. The sequencing input was peripheral blood. The chain links TRBV5-1 to TRBJ1-1; TRBD1 might be the D (6 bases). The clonotype was recovered from an elderly woman with active or convalescent COVID-19. The CDR3 sequence: CASSRDTSYTEAFF. The CDR3 DNA reads as TGCGCCAGCAGTCGGGACACTTCCTACACTGAAGCTTTCTTT. The complete variable domain, with remaining parts taken from reference TRBV5-1 and TRBJ1-1, reads KAGVTQTPRYLIKTRGQQVTLSCSPISGHRSVSWYQQTPGQGLQFLFEYFSETQRNKGNFPGRFSGRQFSNSRSEMNVSTLELGDSALYLCASSRDTSYTEAFFGQGTRLTVV.